Here is one T cell receptor beta chain with its context. Its antigen is currently unknown. The CDR3 runs 15 residues. The ends lost 5 bases at V and 2 bases at J; junction bases unmatched: 6. This entry comes from a study of T cell repertoires in cytomegalovirus infection. Study-wide background: From public TCR beta signatures came an indication of both CMV infection and matching HLA type. General study findings and limits: Cumulative public TCR beta family frequency identified carriers of CMV plus the relevant HLA. CMV-specific TCR beta clonotypes restricted by HLA-C dominated the ex vivo response.

From the reads, TCRdb called clonotypes with MiXCR, one entry per CDR3 protein. The profile shows some 680,000 distinct CDR3 sequences, 35% of them singletons. This chain links TRBV12-3 or TRBV12-4 with TRBJ2-7; 10 bases align to TRBD2. This TCR was sampled from a human donor in good health (CMV status not recorded). Some clones in this sample may be carry-over from other donors' samples. Sample: PBMCs. The CDR3 sequence: CASSPGSGGPYEQYF. The CDR3 bases are TGTGCCAGCAGTCCAGGTAGCGGGGGGCCCTACGAGCAGTACTTC.